Described below is a single T cell receptor beta chain sequence and its context. The source of the sample is a study of T-cell reconstitution after alpha-beta-depleted transplantation in children. With V trimmed by 6 bases and J by 4 bases, 15 bases remained unmatched. Looked up from germline, CDR1 is MNHEY and CDR2 is SMNVEV (reference sequence). The CDR3 totals 17 residues. Using unique molecular identifiers, the investigators prepared the TCRbeta library. MiXCR was run by TCRdb on the PCR reads, yielding one entry per CDR3 protein. The table lists some 300,000 distinct CDR3 sequences, around a tenth of them singletons.

The receptor was isolated from a human donor who donated a stem cell graft to a child with acute lymphoblastic leukemia. The source material was PBMCs from the stem cell graft donor, sampled from the stem cell graft. The rearrangement uses TRBV27 and TRBJ2-3; 8 positions match TRBD2. CDR3: CASSQDLSGGFPDTQYF. CDR3 DNA: TGTGCCAGCAGCCAAGACCTATCGGGAGGGTTCCCAGATACGCAGTATTTT.